These 10 T cell receptor beta chains share one sample of origin, sequenced in a study of T cell responses to AZD1222 COVID-19 vaccine. Sequencing was performed with immunoSEQ multiplex PCR; in TCRdb, only in-frame clones are kept and a portion is missing. Among 150,000 to 200,000 clones listed, 88% were seen once. The material was peripheral blood, obtained 28 days after the second AZD1222 dose. These receptor sequences come from an adult who received the AZD1222 COVID-19 vaccine.

The chain is built from TRBV5-1 and TRBJ2-7; 7 bases match TRBD2. The germline V gene has CDR1 SGHRS and CDR2 YFSETQ. Trimming took 2 bases from V and 6 from J; bases not matched to a gene: 8. This CDR3 is built from 14 residues. CDR3 loop: CASSLISGQAEQYF. For the CDR3, the DNA is TGCGCCAGCAGCTTAATTAGCGGGCAGGCCGAGCAGTACTTC.

The chain links TRBV9 to TRBJ2-5; D is unresolved. In germline, CDR1 is SGDLS, CDR2 YYNGEE. The CDR3 spans 15 residues. V was clipped by 4 bases and J by 1 base, with 14 bases between them. CDR3 sequence (DNA): TGTGCCAGCAGCTCGACCCCGGACCTCCAAGAGACCCAGTACTTC. Protein product: CASSSTPDLQETQYF.

The chain employs TRBV6-2 or TRBV6-3 and TRBJ2-5, with 8 positions matching TRBD2. The CDR3 has 14 amino acids. Trimming removed 6 bases from V and 5 bases from J; junction bases left unmatched: 8. Germline V CDR1 and CDR2: MNHEY, SVGEGT. CDR3 nucleotides: TGTGCCAGCAGCCCGCTAGCGGGTGGGGAGACCCAGTACTTC. It codes for CASSPLAGGETQYF.

The rearrangement links TRBV19 to TRBJ1-1; TRBD1 might be the D (6 bases). Germline V gene sequence: CDR1 LNHDA, CDR2 SQIVND (reference sequence). The CDR3 contains 14 residues. The V gene lost 4 bases and the J gene lost 5 bases, with 14 bases spanning the gap. For the CDR3, the DNA is TGTGCCAGTAGTACAACAGGGCGAGGTACTGAAGCTTTCTTT. Residues: CASSTTGRGTEAFF.

This clone was observed a single time. The V and J genes are TRBV7-9 and TRBJ2-3; 8 bases are shared with TRBD2. J gave up 0 bases and V 5 bases, and 7 bases lay outside the gene matches. The CDR3 loop spans 16 amino acids. Germline V lookup: CDR1 SEHNR, CDR2 FQNEAQ (reference sequence). CDR3: CASSPLAGSSTDTQYF. DNA for the CDR3: TGTGCCAGCAGCCCGTTAGCGGGGTCTAGCACAGATACGCAGTATTTT.

For the CDR3, the DNA is TGTGCCAGCAGCCGCCCGGGACAGAACGAAAAAATCTATGGCTACACCTTC. Translated: CASSRPGQNEKIYGYTF. The chain is built from TRBV7-2 and TRBJ1-2, with 7 positions matching TRBD1. Germline CDR1 and CDR2: SGHTA and FQGNSA. V dropped 5 bases and J dropped 4; count of bases not matched to a gene: 16. There are 17 residues in the CDR3.

The chain has TRBV5-5 and TRBJ2-3; unclear D gene. Trimming took 0 bases from V and 6 from J, leaving 8 bases between them. The CDR3 consists of 13 residues. CDR1 and CDR2 (germline): SGHKS, YYEKEE (reference sequence). CDR3 DNA: TGTGCCAGCAGCTTGGTCTATCGCGATACGCAGTATTTT. Protein product: CASSLVYRDTQYF. Supplemented by reference TRBV5-5 and TRBJ2-3, the full variable domain reads DAGVTQSPTHLIKTRGQQVTLRCSPISGHKSVSWYQQVLGQGPQFIFQYYEKEERGRGNFPDRFSARQFPNYSSELNVNALLLGDSALYLCASSLVYRDTQYFGPGTRLTVL.

The J gene is TRBJ1-2, the V gene TRBV14; unclear D gene. Germline CDR1 is SGHDN and CDR2 is FVKESK. V was cut by 2 bases and J by 1 base, with 5 bases left in between. CDR3 length equals 13 residues. The CDR3 is CASSQKLNYGYTF. The CDR3 DNA follows: TGTGCCAGCAGCCAAAAACTTAACTATGGCTACACCTTC.

The V and J genes are TRBV4-1 and TRBJ1-5; 9 bases line up with TRBD1. V was clipped by 1 base and J by 5 bases; unmatched bases: 18. CDR1 and CDR2 (germline): MGHRA, YSYEKL. This CDR3 has 20 amino acids. The CDR3 DNA reads TGCGCCAGCAGCCAAGCCTCGGGACAGGGAGCAGGAGGGAACGATCAGCCCCAGCATTTT. It specifies CASSQASGQGAGGNDQPQHF.

This clone has more than one count but fewer than ten. This sequence joins TRBV18 and TRBJ2-2; D is unresolved. Germline V lookup: CDR1 KGHSH, CDR2 LQKENI. V was trimmed by 2 bases and J by 0 bases, leaving 1 base between them. There are 13 residues in the CDR3. The DNA for the CDR3 is TGTGCCAGCTCACCAGCGAACACCGGGGAGCTGTTTTTT. This translates into CASSPANTGELFF.